This T cell receptor beta chain is drawn from a study of shared clonotypes between healthy human individuals. Findings and limits, study-wide: Researchers sampled blood only, noting tissue repertoires likely differ. How much donors shared clonotypes was expected to be affected by sequencing depth.

J gave up 4 bases and V 4 bases, and 6 bases lay outside the gene matches. The CDR3 runs to 15 residues. The germline CDR1 and CDR2 sequences are SGHRS and YFSETQ. Comments on this clone: Its antigen remains unknown. A much larger clonotype is one base distant, so this may be a read error. Other DNA sequences in this sample translate to the same CDR3.

For each subset, genomic DNA was distributed in equal portions over several immunoSEQ plates. Original handling: Sequence data from immunoSEQ were junction-only and lacked quality scores; consequently, filtering differed. TCRdb's table, derived via immunoSEQ multiplex PCR, lists solely in-frame clones and lacks some. V and J calls and clone size are copied from that table; D and trimming were computed from the DNA. Of around 95,000 clones in the sample, approximately 51% are singletons; the top ten hold about 15%. This receptor was identified in a woman aged 40 to 55 in good health. Some clones in this sample may be carry-over from other donors' samples. Sequencing was performed on PBMCs. The chain is built from TRBV5-1 and TRBJ2-5, with 11 bases matching TRBD2. The CDR3 sequence is CASSALGLAGETQYF. The CDR3 nucleotides read TGCGCCAGCAGCGCCCTAGGACTAGCGGGAGAGACCCAGTACTTC.